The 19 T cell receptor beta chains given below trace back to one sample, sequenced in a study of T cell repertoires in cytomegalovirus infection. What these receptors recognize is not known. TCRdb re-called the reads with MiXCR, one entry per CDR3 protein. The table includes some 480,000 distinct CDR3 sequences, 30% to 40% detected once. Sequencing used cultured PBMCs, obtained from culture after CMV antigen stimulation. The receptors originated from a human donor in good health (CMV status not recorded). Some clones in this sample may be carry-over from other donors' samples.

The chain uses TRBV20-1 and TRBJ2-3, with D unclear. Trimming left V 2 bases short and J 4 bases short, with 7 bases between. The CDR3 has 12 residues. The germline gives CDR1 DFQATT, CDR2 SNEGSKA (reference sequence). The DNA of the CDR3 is TGCAGTGCTAGACAGGTCTCAGATACGCAGTATTTT. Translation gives CSARQVSDTQYF.

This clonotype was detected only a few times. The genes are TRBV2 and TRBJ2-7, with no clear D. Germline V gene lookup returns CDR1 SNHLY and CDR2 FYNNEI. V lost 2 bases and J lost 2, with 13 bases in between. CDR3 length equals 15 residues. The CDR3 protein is CASSETIDLPYEQYF. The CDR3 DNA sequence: TGTGCCAGCAGTGAAACCATCGATCTACCCTACGAGCAGTACTTC.

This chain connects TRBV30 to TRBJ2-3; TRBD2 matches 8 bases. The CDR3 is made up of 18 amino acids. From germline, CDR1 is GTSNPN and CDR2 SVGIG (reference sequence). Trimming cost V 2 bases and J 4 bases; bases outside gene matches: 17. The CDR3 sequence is CAWSNSFLAGGYADTQYF. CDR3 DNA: TGTGCCTGGAGTAACTCTTTCCTCGCGGGAGGATATGCAGATACGCAGTATTTT.

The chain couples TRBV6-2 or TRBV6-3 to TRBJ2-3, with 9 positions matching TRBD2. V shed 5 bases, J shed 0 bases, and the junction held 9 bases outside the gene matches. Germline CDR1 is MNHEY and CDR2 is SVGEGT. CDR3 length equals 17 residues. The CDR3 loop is CASSLAASGRSTDTQYF. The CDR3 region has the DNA TGTGCCAGCAGTCTTGCGGCAAGCGGGAGGAGCACAGATACGCAGTATTTT.

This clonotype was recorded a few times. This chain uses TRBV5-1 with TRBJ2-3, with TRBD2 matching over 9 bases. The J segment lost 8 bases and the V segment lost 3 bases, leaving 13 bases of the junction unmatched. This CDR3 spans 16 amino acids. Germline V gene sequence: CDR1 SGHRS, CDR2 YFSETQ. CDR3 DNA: TGCGCCAGCAGCTCCCTGGTTGGTAGCGGGAGTGGTACGCAGTATTTT. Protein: CASSSLVGSGSGTQYF. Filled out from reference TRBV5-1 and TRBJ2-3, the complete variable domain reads KAGVTQTPRYLIKTRGQQVTLSCSPISGHRSVSWYQQTPGQGLQFLFEYFSETQRNKGNFPGRFSGRQFSNSRSEMNVSTLELGDSALYLCASSSLVGSGSGTQYFGPGTRLTVL.

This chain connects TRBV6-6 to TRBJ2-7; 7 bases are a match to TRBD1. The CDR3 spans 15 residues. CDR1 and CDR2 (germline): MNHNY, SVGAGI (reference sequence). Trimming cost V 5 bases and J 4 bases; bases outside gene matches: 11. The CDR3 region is CASSPPGTELYEQYF. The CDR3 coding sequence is TGTGCCAGCAGTCCCCCCGGGACAGAACTATACGAGCAGTACTTC.

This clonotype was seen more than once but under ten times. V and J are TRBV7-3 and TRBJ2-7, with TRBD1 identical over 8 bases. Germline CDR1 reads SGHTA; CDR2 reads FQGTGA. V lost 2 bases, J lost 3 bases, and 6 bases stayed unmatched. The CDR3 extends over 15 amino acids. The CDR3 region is CASSLDQGAGYEQYF. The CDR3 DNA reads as TGTGCCAGCAGCTTAGATCAGGGGGCTGGCTACGAGCAGTACTTC.

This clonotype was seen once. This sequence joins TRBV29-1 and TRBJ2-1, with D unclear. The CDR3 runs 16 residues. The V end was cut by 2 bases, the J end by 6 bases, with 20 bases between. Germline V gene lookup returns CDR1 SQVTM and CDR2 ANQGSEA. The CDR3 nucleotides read TGCAGCGTTGAACCGGGTTGGCTTGCTACGGTCAATGAGCAGTTCTTC. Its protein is CSVEPGWLATVNEQFF.

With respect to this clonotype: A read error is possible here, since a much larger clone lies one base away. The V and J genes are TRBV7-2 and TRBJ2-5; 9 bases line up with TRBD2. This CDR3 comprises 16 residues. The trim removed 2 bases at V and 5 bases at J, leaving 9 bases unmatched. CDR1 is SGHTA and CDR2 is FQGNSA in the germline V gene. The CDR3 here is CASSLWSSGTRETQYF. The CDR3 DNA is TGTGCCAGCAGCTTATGGTCTAGCGGGACGAGGGAGACCCAGTACTTC.

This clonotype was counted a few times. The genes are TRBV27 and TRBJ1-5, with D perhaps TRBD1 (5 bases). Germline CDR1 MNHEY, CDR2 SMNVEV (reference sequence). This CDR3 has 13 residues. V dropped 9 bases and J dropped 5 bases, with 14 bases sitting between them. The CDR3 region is CASPGTVYQPQHF. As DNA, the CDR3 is TGTGCCAGTCCCGGGACGGTATATCAGCCCCAGCATTTT.

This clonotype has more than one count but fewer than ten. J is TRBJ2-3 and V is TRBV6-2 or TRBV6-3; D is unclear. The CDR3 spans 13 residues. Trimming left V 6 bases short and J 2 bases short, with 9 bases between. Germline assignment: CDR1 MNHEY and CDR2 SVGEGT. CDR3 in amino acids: CASSGYDTDTQYF. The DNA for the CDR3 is TGTGCCAGCAGCGGGTACGACACAGATACGCAGTATTTT.

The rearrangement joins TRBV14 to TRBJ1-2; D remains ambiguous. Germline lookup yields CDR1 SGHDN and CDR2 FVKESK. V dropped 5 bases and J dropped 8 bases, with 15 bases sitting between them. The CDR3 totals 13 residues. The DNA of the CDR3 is TGTGCCAGCAGCTACTCCTTACCCGGAGGCTACACCTTC. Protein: CASSYSLPGGYTF.

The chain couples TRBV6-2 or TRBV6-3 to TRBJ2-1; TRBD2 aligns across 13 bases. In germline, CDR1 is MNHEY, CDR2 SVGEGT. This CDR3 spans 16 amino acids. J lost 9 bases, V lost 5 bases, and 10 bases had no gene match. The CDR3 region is CASSPGTSGIFSEQFF. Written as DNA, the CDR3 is TGTGCCAGCAGTCCGGGGACTAGCGGGATTTTTAGTGAGCAGTTCTTC.

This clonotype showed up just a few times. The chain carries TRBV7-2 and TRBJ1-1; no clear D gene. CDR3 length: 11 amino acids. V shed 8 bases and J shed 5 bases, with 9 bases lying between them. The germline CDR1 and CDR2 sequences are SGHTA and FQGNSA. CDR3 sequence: CASGRVTEAFF. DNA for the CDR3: TGTGCCAGCGGAAGGGTGACTGAAGCTTTCTTT.

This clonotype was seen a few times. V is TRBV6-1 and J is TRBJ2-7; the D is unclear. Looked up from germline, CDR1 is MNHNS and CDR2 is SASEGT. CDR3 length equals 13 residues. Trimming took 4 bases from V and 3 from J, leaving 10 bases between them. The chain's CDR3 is CASSVPSYYEQYF. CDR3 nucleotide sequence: TGTGCCAGCAGTGTCCCCTCTTACTACGAGCAGTACTTC.

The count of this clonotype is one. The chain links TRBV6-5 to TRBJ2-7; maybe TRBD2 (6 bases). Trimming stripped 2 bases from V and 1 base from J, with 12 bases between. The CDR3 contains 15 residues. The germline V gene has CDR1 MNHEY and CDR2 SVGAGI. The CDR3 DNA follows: TGTGCCAGCAGTTACGGGGCCGGGGGATCCTACGAGCAGTACTTC. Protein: CASSYGAGGSYEQYF.

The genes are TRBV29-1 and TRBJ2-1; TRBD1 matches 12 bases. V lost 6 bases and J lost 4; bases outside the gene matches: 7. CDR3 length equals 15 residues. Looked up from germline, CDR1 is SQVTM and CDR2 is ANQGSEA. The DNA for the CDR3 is TGCAGCGTGGCCGGGACAGGGGGCGCTTACAATGAGCAGTTCTTC. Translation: CSVAGTGGAYNEQFF.

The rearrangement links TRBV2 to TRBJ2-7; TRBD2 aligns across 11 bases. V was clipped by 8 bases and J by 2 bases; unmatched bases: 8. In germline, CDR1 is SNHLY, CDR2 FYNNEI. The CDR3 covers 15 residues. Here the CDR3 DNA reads TGTGCCAGCTCCCCTTGGACTAGCGGGCCCTACGAGCAGTACGTC. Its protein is CASSPWTSGPYEQYV.

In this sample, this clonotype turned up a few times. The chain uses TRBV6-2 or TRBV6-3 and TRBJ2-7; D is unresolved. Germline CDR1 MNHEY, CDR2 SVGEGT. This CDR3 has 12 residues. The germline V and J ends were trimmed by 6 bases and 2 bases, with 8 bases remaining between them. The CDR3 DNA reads TGTGCCAGCAGACGGTCGACCTACGAGCAGTACTTC. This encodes CASRRSTYEQYF.